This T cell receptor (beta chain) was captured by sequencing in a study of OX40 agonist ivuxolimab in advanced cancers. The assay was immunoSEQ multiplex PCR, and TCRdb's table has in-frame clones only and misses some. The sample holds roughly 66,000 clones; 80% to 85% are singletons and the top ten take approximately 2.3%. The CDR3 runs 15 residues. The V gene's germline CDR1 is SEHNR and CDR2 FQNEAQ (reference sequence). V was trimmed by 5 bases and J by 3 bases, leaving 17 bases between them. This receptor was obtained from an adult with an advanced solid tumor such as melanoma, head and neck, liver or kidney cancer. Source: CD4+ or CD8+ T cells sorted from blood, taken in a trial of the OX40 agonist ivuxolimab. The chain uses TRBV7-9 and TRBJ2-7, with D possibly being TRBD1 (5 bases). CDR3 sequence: CASSPIRQGGYEQYF. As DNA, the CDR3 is TGTGCCAGCAGCCCTATCCGCCAGGGCGGCTACGAGCAGTACTTC.